These T cell receptor beta chains were read from a single sample in a study of T-cell memory formation after mild COVID-19. Each CDR3 protein is one row after TCRdb ran MiXCR on the 5' RACE reads. Among around 340,000 distinct CDR3 sequences listed, around a fifth were seen once. Sequencing input: PBMCs or a T cell subset sorted from them (not recorded which). These receptors came from an adult woman who had mild COVID-19 (a few samples of this study predate the infection). Cell type and time point are not known. Both conserved end residues are trimmed from each CDR3.

V: TRBV5-1
CDR3: ASSSGQGAQDTQY

V: TRBV12-3/TRBV12-4
CDR3: ASSLRTGVHEQY

V: TRBV20-1
CDR3: SARAYPTGQDSNQPQH

V: TRBV6-6
CDR3: ASSYSFQGDNEQF

V: TRBV5-1
CDR3: ASSYYRVTTGELF

V: TRBV4-3
CDR3: ASSQGTGTVSQKH

V: TRBV18
CDR3: ASSPAATNEKLF

V: TRBV7-9
CDR3: ASSFSRVVEKLF

V: TRBV28
CDR3: ASSHRLAASYEQY

V: TRBV5-1
CDR3: ASSPRGSSVETQY

V: TRBV2
CDR3: ASSDQGDTQY

V: TRBV5-1
CDR3: ASSLTVGDEQY

V: TRBV20-1
CDR3: SARTLGRTGELF

V: TRBV6-1
CDR3: ASEARASTDTQY

V: TRBV7-9
CDR3: ASSRVSDPLDTQY

V: TRBV5-6
CDR3: ASSLEVGREQF

V: TRBV7-8
CDR3: ASKTSGDSYNEQF

V: TRBV9
CDR3: ASSVSSGSQETQY

V: TRBV27
CDR3: ASSLGAQSTDTQY

V: TRBV20-1
CDR3: GAYDTEAF